Here is one T cell receptor beta chain with its context. Patients had newly diagnosed, untreated stage II-IVA oral cavity squamous cell carcinoma. No culture or expansion preceded analysis of these blood cells. CDR3 length equals 11 residues. V shed 2 bases and J shed 4 bases, with 2 bases lying between them. Germline V gene lookup returns CDR1 SGHTA and CDR2 FQGNSA. This entry belongs to a study of neoadjuvant anti-PD-1 for oral cavity cancer. Study overall: Patients without progression received a fourth nivolumab dose around day 43, then surgical resection on days 50-56.

Measured with immunoSEQ multiplex PCR; TCRdb has only the in-frame clones, and not every one. Of 13,000 to 15,000 clones in the sample, 65% to 80% are singletons; the top ten hold 2.5% to 3%. The receptor was isolated from a person aged 35 to 85 with oral cavity squamous cell carcinoma. The sequencing used PBMCs, collected before nivolumab (anti-PD-1) treatment. The rearrangement links TRBV7-2 to TRBJ2-5, with D unresolved. CDR3 protein: CASSLLETQYF. The CDR3 DNA sequence: TGTGCCAGCAGCTTATTAGAGACCCAGTACTTC.